The T cell receptor beta chain under discussion was sequenced for a study of T cells in Graves' hyperthyroidism and ophthalmopathy. This clonotype has just a few counts. No antigen is known for it. Exclusion of patients followed from uncontrolled infection, other autoimmune disease, pregnancy or lactation. General observations from the study: Stable hyperthyroidism was separated from ophthalmopathy by a model based on 13 V-J features.

V lost 2 bases, J lost 4 bases, and 8 bases stayed unmatched. The CDR3 is 16 residues long. The germline V gene encodes CDR1 GTSNPN and CDR2 SVGIG (reference sequence). RNA transcripts yielded amplified TCR beta CDR3 regions. TCR CDR3 regions were first amplified by RT-PCR with HTBI primers. TCRdb ran MiXCR on the multiplex PCR reads and lists one entry per CDR3 protein. This sample yields over 500,000 distinct CDR3 sequences, of which roughly 45% are seen a single time; approximately 44% belongs to the top ten. The sequence derives from an adult woman with Graves' disease, either hyperthyroidism or ophthalmopathy (not recorded which). This chain links TRBV30 with TRBJ2-5, with 12 nucleotides matching TRBD2. The sequenced sample was peripheral blood or thyroid tissue (not recorded which). The DNA for the CDR3 is TGTGCCTGGAGTTATAGACTAGCGGGAGAGCGAGAGACCCAGTACTTC. Amino acids: CAWSYRLAGERETQYF. Full variable domain (remainder filled in from reference TRBV30 and TRBJ2-5): SQTIHQWPATLVQPVGSPLSLECTVEGTSNPNLYWYRQAAGRGLQLLFYSVGIGQISSEVPQNLSASRPQDRQFILSSKKLLLSDSGFYLCAWSYRLAGERETQYFGPGTRLLVL.